This T cell receptor beta chain was sequenced in a study of CD8 T cells in ankylosing spondylitis. This clonotype has more than one count but fewer than ten. The V gene's germline CDR1 is GTSNPN and CDR2 SVGIG (reference sequence). The CDR3 sequence is 13 residues long. TCRdb re-called the 5' RACE reads with MiXCR, one entry per CDR3 protein. The data show approximately 110,000 distinct CDR3 sequences, 24% seen once. The sequencing sample was made of synovial fluid, either unsorted or a sorted T cell fraction (not recorded which). J is TRBJ2-7 and V is TRBV30; tentative D call: TRBD1 (6 bases). This TCR was recovered from a male donor with ankylosing spondylitis. CDR3 DNA sequence: TGTGCTGCCCGGAAGGGGGTCTCCTACGAGCAGTACTTC. This sequence encodes CAARKGVSYEQYF.